The present T cell receptor beta chain was sequenced within a study of blood T cell repertoires in COVID-19. Study information: From T cells, B-cell-depleted T cells, or PBMCs came the material, which was cDNA or gDNA.

Trimming removed 3 bases at V and 10 bases at J, with 10 bases between. The CDR3 length is 13 residues. Original processing notes: Estimation of nucleated cell counts was performed using reference gene primer amplification. Produced via immunoSEQ multiplex PCR; TCRdb's table is partial and in-frame only. V and J calls and clone size are copied from that table; D and trimming were computed from the DNA. The table shows about 480,000 clones, with roughly nine tenths occurring only once. Ages ranged from roughly 18 to 100 years, with residence in some 25 US areas. This rearrangement joins TRBV12-3 or TRBV12-4 to TRBJ1-6; tentatively, D is TRBD1 (5 bases). This receptor was identified in a woman aged 18-29 years with acute COVID-19. The sequencing sample was made of PBMCs or T cells enriched from blood (not recorded which). CDR3 nucleotide sequence: TGTGCCAGCAGTTTGGGGGGAGGCTCACCCCTCCACTTT. Encoded protein: CASSLGGGSPLHF.